This is a list of T cell receptor beta chains from one sample in a study of T-cell reconstitution after alpha-beta-depleted transplantation in children. MiXCR, applied by TCRdb to the PCR reads, yields one record per CDR3 protein. The sample yields 28,000 or so distinct CDR3 sequences, 15% to 20% seen once. The material sequenced was PBMCs, mostly from graft donor cells, taken 60 days after TCRalphabeta/CD19-depleted stem cell transplant. Receptor source: a male patient under 10 years old who had a stem cell transplant for acute lymphoblastic leukemia, so the T cells may come from the graft donor. Each CDR3 is given with its conserved first and last residue. A D gene is named only where the DNA matches it firmly. The size entry is marked missing in some rows and otherwise reads once, few, many or a size class.

j_call	d_call	v_call	clone_size	cdr3_aa	cdr3_nt
TRBJ1-2	-	TRBV20-1	-	CSASAGAGADLYGYTF	TGCAGTGCTAGTGCGGGTGCGGGGGCCGACCTCTATGGCTACACCTTC
TRBJ2-7	TRBD2	TRBV5-4	few	CASSPSGGSSYEQYF	TGTGCCAGCAGCCCTAGCGGGGGGAGCTCCTACGAGCAGTACTTC
TRBJ2-3	-	TRBV5-1	few	CASSLAAVAGDTQYF	TGCGCCAGCAGCTTGGCCGCGGTGGCCGGAGATACGCAGTATTTT
TRBJ2-2	-	TRBV7-2	many	CASSPLRTTNTGELFF	TGTGCCAGCAGCCCCCTCCGGACCACGAACACCGGGGAGCTGTTTTTT
TRBJ2-7	-	TRBV5-1	many	CASSLGAYEQYF	TGCGCCAGCAGCTTGGGGGCCTACGAGCAGTACTTC
TRBJ1-1	-	TRBV19	few	CASSIRLEGTEAFF	TGTGCCAGTAGTATCCGGCTGGAGGGGACTGAAGCTTTCTTT
TRBJ2-2	-	TRBV2	few	CASRQTQGTGELFF	TGTGCCAGCAGACAAACACAGGGAACCGGGGAGCTGTTTTTT
TRBJ2-7	-	TRBV12-5	-	CASGLPGHPLSGSYEQYF	TGTGCTAGTGGTTTACCGGGACACCCTCTAAGCGGCTCCTACGAGCAGTACTTC
TRBJ2-1	TRBD1	TRBV19	many	CASSIEGQALYNEQFF	TGTGCCAGTAGTATAGAGGGACAGGCGCTCTACAATGAGCAGTTCTTC
TRBJ2-3	-	TRBV13	few	CASSLWREAGTDTQYF	TGTGCCAGCAGCCTATGGAGAGAGGCCGGGACAGATACGCAGTATTTT
TRBJ1-2	TRBD1	TRBV5-6	-	CASSSMTGLGYTF	TGTGCCAGCAGCTCGATGACAGGGCTGGGCTACACCTTC
TRBJ1-1	-	TRBV5-6	few	CASSFRRMNTEAFF	TGTGCCAGCAGCTTCCGGAGAATGAACACTGAAGCTTTCTTT
TRBJ2-7	TRBD2	TRBV10-2	few	CASTETSGRDEQYF	TGCGCCAGCACCGAGACTAGCGGGAGGGACGAGCAGTACTTC
TRBJ2-3	-	TRBV29-1	few	CSVGWVFLSGDRTDTQYF	TGCAGCGTTGGATGGGTCTTCCTATCAGGTGATCGCACAGATACGCAGTATTTT
TRBJ2-7	TRBD2	TRBV3-1	many	CASSQGSAGGLYEQYF	TGTGCCAGCAGCCAAGGCTCAGCGGGGGGTCTCTACGAGCAGTACTTC
TRBJ2-7	-	TRBV7-9	few	CASSLAQGDHEQYF	TGTGCCAGCAGCTTAGCTCAGGGTGATCACGAGCAGTACTTC
TRBJ1-2	-	TRBV12-3/TRBV12-4	few	CASRGWAGGYGYTF	TGTGCCAGCAGGGGCTGGGCGGGGGGCTATGGCTACACCTTC
TRBJ1-1	-	TRBV2	-	CAANYRVLWTEAFF	TGTGCCGCAAATTACAGGGTTTTATGGACTGAAGCTTTCTTT
TRBJ1-1	-	TRBV28	many	CASSLLGGNTEAFF	TGTGCCAGCAGTTTACTCGGAGGGAACACTGAAGCTTTCTTT
TRBJ2-4	-	TRBV27	many	CASSLSRSLAKNIQYF	TGTGCCAGCAGTTTATCTCGCAGCCTAGCCAAAAACATTCAGTACTTC
TRBJ2-1	TRBD2	TRBV5-1	-	CASSSGPSGRMNEQFF	TGCGCCAGCAGCTCCGGCCCTAGCGGGAGAATGAATGAGCAGTTCTTC
TRBJ2-7	-	TRBV3-1	-	CASGFYRDGTYEQYF	TGTGCCAGCGGCTTTTACCGGGACGGAACCTACGAGCAGTACTTC
TRBJ2-1	TRBD2	TRBV7-7	-	CASSVGTGLAVNEQFF	TGTGCCAGCAGCGTAGGAACGGGACTAGCGGTGAATGAGCAGTTCTTC
TRBJ2-5	TRBD2	TRBV28	few	CASSKGTSQETQYF	TGTGCCAGCAGTAAGGGGACTAGCCAAGAGACCCAGTACTTC
TRBJ2-7	TRBD2	TRBV24-1	-	CATSPSTSPSYEQYF	TGTGCCACCAGTCCATCGACTAGCCCCTCCTACGAGCAGTACTTC
TRBJ2-5	-	TRBV2	-	CASSDLRDLQETQYF	TGTGCCAGCAGTGATTTGCGGGACCTCCAAGAGACCCAGTACTTC
TRBJ2-3	-	TRBV19	few	CASRTGTQLADTQYF	TGTGCCAGTAGAACCGGGACCCAGCTCGCAGATACGCAGTATTTT
TRBJ2-7	-	TRBV15	many	CATSRDGSGGEQYF	TGTGCCACCAGCAGAGATGGTTCCGGGGGCGAGCAGTACTTC
TRBJ1-5	-	TRBV6-5	many	CASRIREYSNQPQHF	TGTGCCAGCAGAATCAGGGAATATAGCAATCAGCCCCAGCATTTT
TRBJ2-1	-	TRBV12-3/TRBV12-4	many	CASSSHSSSYNEQFF	TGTGCCAGCAGTTCTCACTCGAGCTCCTACAATGAGCAGTTCTTC
TRBJ2-2	-	TRBV7-8	-	CARRSGNTGELFF	TGTGCCAGGCGGTCGGGCAACACCGGGGAGCTGTTTTTT
TRBJ1-1	-	TRBV7-3	few	CASSLNPGLSTEAFF	TGTGCCAGCAGCTTAAATCCGGGATTGAGCACTGAAGCTTTCTTT
TRBJ1-5	TRBD1	TRBV9	-	CASSEGQTNQPQHF	TGTGCCAGCAGCGAGGGACAGACGAATCAGCCCCAGCATTTT
TRBJ2-6	-	TRBV5-6	few	CASSRPDLSGANVLTF	TGTGCCAGCAGCCGTCCGGACCTTTCTGGGGCCAACGTCCTGACTTTC
TRBJ2-5	TRBD1	TRBV5-1	many	CASSLATGTGSQETQYF	TGCGCCAGCAGCTTGGCAACCGGGACAGGTTCCCAAGAGACCCAGTACTTC
TRBJ1-2	TRBD1	TRBV5-4	few	CASSFPGTGGDYGYTF	TGTGCCAGCAGCTTTCCCGGGACAGGGGGCGACTATGGCTACACCTTC
TRBJ2-6	-	TRBV7-9	-	CASSLLHWGANVLTF	TGTGCCAGCAGCTTACTACATTGGGGGGCCAACGTCCTGACTTTC
TRBJ2-3	TRBD2	TRBV29-1	many	CSVGLRGADTQYF	TGCAGCGTTGGTCTTCGGGGGGCAGATACGCAGTATTTT
TRBJ1-5	-	TRBV3-1	few	CASSQTGESAQHF	TGTGCCAGCAGCCAGACCGGAGAATCGGCCCAGCATTTT
TRBJ1-1	-	TRBV20-1	-	CSAFGQQVNTEAFF	TGCAGTGCTTTTGGACAGCAAGTGAACACTGAAGCTTTCTTT
TRBJ2-7	TRBD2	TRBV5-6	-	CASSPGGGYYEQYF	TGTGCCAGCAGCCCGGGGGGGGGCTACTACGAGCAGTACTTC
TRBJ2-3	-	TRBV14	-	CASRAKSTDTQYF	TGTGCCAGCAGGGCTAAAAGCACAGATACGCAGTATTTT
TRBJ2-2	-	TRBV18	-	CASSTDRAGTGELFF	TGTGCCAGCTCAACAGACAGGGCGGGGACCGGGGAGCTGTTTTTT
TRBJ2-2	-	TRBV28	-	CPSSPTGPNTGELFF	TGTCCCAGCAGCCCCACAGGACCGAACACCGGGGAGCTGTTTTTT